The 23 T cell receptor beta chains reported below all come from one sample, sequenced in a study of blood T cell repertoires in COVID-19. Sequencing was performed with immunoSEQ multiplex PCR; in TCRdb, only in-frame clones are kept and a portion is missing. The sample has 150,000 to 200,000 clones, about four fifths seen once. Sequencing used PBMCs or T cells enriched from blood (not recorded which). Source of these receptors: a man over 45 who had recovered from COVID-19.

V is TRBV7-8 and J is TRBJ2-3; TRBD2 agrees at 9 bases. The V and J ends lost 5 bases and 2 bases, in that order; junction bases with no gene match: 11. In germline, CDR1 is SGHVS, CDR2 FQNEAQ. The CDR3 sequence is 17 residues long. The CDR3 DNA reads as TGTGCCAGCAGCCCAGAGGCGCGGGGGGGAATCACAGATACGCAGTATTTT. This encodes CASSPEARGGITDTQYF.

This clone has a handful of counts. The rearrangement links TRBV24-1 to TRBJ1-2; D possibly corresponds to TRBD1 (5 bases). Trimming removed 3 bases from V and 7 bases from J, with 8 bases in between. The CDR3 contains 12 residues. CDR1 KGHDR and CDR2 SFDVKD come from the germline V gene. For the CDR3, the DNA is TGTGCCACCAGTGATCCGGGACTTGGCTACACCTTC. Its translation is CATSDPGLGYTF.

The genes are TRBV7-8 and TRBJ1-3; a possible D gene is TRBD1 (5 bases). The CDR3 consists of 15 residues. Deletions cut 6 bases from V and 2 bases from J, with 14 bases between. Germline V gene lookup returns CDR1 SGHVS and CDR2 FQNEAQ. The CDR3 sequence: CASRSPGGTGNTIYF. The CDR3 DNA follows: TGTGCCAGCAGGTCCCCGGGGGGAACTGGAAACACCATATATTTT.

The chain's CDR3 is CASSYRSSYEQYF. CDR3 in DNA: TGTGCCAGCAGTTACCGGAGCTCCTACGAGCAGTACTTC. The chain combines TRBV6-2 or TRBV6-3 with TRBJ2-7; no clear D. The germline V gene has CDR1 MNHEY and CDR2 SVGEGT. The V gene lost 2 bases and the J gene lost 0 bases, with 5 bases spanning the gap. The CDR3 spans 13 residues.

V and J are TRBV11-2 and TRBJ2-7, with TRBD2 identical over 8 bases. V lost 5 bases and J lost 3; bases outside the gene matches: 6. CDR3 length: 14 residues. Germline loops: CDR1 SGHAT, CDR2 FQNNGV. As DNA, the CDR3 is TGTGCCAGCAGCCAGAAGCGGGGGATCTACGAGCAGTACTTC. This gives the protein CASSQKRGIYEQYF.

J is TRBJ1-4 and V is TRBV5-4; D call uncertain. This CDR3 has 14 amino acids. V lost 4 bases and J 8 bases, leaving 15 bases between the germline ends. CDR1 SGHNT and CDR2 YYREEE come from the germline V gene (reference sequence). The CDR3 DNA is TGTGCCAGCAGCCCACACCGGGTTCGAGAAAAACTGTTTTTT. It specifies CASSPHRVREKLFF.

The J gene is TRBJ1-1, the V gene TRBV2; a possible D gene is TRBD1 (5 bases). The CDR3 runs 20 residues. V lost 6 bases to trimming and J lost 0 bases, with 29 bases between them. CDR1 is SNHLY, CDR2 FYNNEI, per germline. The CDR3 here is CASSVLSPLYLTVMNTEAFF. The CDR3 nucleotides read TGTGCCAGCAGCGTCCTATCCCCACTATACCTGACAGTCATGAACACTGAAGCTTTCTTT.

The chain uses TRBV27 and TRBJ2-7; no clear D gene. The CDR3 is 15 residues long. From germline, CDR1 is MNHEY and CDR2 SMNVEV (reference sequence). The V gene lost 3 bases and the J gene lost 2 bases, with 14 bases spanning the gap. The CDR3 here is CASSFASGLAYEQYF. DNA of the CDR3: TGTGCCAGCAGTTTCGCGTCCGGGTTGGCCTACGAGCAGTACTTC.

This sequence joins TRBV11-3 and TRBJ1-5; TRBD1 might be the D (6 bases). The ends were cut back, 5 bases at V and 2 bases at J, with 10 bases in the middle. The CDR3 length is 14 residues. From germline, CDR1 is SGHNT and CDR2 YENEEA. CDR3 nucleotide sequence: TGTGCCAGCAGCGTCCGACAGGGCAATCAGCCCCAGCATTTT. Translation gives CASSVRQGNQPQHF.

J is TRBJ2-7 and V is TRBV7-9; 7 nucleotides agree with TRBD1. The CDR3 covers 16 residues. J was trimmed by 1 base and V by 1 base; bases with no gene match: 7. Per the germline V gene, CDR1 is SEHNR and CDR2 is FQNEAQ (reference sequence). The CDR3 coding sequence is TGTGCCAGCAGCTTAGGGGGACAGTCAATTTCCTACGAGCAGTACTTC. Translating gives CASSLGGQSISYEQYF.

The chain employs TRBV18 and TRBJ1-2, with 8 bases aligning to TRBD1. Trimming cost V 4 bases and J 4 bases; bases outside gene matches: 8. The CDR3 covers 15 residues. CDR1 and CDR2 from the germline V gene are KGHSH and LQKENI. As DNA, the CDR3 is TGTGCCAGCTCACTTTCAGGGGGCGGGAGCTATGGCTACACCTTC. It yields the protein CASSLSGGGSYGYTF.

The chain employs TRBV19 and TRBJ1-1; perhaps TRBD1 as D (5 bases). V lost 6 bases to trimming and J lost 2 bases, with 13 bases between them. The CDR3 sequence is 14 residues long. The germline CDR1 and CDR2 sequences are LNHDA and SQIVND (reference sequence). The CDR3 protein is CASRIRGINTEAFF. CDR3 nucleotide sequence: TGTGCCAGTAGAATTCGGGGGATCAACACTGAAGCTTTCTTT.

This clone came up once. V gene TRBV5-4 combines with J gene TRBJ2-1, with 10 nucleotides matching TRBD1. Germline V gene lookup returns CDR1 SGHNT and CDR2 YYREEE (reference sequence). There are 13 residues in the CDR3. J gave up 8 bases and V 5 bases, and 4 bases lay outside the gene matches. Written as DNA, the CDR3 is TGTGCCAGCAGAGGAGGACAGGGGGATGAGCAGTTCTTC. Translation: CASRGGQGDEQFF. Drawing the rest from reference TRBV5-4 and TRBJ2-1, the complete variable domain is ETGVTQSPTHLIKTRGQQVTLRCSSQSGHNTVSWYQQALGQGPQFIFQYYREEENGRGNFPPRFSGLQFPNYSSELNVNALELDDSALYLCASRGGQGDEQFFGPGTRLTVL.

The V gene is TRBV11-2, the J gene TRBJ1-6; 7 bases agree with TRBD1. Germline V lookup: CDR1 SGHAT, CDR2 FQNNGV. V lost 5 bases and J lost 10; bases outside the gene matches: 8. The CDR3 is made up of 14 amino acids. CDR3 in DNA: TGTGCCAGCAGCGTGACAGGGAATCTGTCACCCCTCCACTTT. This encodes CASSVTGNLSPLHF.

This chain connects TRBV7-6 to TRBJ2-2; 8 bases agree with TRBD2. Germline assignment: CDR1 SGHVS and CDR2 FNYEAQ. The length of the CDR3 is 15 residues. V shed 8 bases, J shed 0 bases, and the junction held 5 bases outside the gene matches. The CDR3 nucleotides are TGTGCCAGCCAGGGCGGGGGGTCGAACACCGGGGAGCTGTTTTTT. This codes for CASQGGGSNTGELFF.

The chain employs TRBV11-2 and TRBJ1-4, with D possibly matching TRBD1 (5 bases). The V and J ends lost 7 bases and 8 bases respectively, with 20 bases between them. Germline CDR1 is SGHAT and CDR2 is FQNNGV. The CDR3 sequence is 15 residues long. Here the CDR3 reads CASTKLGGLWEKLFF. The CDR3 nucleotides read TGTGCCAGCACCAAACTGGGGGGTCTTTGGGAAAAACTGTTTTTT. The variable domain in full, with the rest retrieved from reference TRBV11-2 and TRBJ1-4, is EAGVAQSPRYKIIEKRQSVAFWCNPISGHATLYWYQQILGQGPKLLIQFQNNGVVDDSQLPKDRFSAERLKGVDSTLKIQPAKLEDSAVYLCASTKLGGLWEKLFFGSGTQLSVL.

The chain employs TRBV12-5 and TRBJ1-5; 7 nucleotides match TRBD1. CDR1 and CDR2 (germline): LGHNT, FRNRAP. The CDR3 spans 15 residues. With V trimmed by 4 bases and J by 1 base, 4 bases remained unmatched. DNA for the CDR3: TGTGCTAGTGGTTGGGGACAGTACAGCAATCAGCCCCAGCATTTT. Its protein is CASGWGQYSNQPQHF. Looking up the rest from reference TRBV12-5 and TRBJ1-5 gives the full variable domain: DARVTQTPRHKVTEMGQEVTMRCQPILGHNTVFWYRQTMMQGLELLAYFRNRAPLDDSGMPKDRFSAEMPDATLATLKIQPSEPRDSAVYFCASGWGQYSNQPQHFGDGTRLSIL.

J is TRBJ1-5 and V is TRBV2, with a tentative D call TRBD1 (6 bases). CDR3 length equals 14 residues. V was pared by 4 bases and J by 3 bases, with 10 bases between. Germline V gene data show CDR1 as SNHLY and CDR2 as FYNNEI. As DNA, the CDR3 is TGTGCCAGCAGTGTACAGGGAAACAATCAGCCCCAGCATTTT. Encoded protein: CASSVQGNNQPQHF. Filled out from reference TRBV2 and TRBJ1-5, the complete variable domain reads EPEVTQTPSHQVTQMGQEVILRCVPISNHLYFYWYRQILGQKVEFLVSFYNNEISEKSEIFDDQFSVERPDGSNFTLKIRSTKLEDSAMYFCASSVQGNNQPQHFGDGTRLSIL.

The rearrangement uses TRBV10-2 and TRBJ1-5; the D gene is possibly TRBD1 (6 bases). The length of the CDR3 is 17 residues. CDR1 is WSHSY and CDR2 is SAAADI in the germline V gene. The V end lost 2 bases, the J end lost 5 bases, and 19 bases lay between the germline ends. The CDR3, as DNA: TGCGCCAGCAGTGAGCATGGGATGGGGAAGGGGGATCAGCCCCAGCATTTT. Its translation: CASSEHGMGKGDQPQHF.

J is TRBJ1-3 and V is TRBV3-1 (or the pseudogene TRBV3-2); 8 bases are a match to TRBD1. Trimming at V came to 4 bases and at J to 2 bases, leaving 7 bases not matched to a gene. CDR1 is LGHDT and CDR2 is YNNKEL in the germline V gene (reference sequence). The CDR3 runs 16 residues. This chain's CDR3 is CASSLLGQVAGNTIYF. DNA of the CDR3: TGTGCCAGCAGCCTTTTGGGACAGGTAGCTGGAAACACCATATATTTT.

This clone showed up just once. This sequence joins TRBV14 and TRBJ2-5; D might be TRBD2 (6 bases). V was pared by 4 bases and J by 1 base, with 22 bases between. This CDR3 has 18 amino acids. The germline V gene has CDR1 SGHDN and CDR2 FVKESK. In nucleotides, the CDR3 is TGTGCCAGCAGCCTGGGGAGGAGGGCAGCCGATTCCCAAGAGACCCAGTACTTC. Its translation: CASSLGRRAADSQETQYF.

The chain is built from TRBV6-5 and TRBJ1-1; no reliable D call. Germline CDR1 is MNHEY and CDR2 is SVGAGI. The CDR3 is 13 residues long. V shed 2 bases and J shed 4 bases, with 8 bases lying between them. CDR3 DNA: TGTGCCAGCAGTTACGGCGAGGGCACTGAAGCTTTCTTT. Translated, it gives CASSYGEGTEAFF.

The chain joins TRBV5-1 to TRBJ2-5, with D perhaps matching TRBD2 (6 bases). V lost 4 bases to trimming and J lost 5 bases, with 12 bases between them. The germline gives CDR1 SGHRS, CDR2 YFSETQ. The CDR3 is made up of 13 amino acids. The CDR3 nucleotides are TGCGCCAGCAGCATACTAGCAAGGGAGACCCAGTACTTC. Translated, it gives CASSILARETQYF.